These T cell receptor beta chains were read from a single sample in a study of T-cell reconstitution after alpha-beta-depleted transplantation in children. One entry per CDR3 protein, called by TCRdb with MiXCR from the PCR reads. The repertoire consists of just under 550,000 distinct CDR3 sequences, with approximately 20% occurring once and the leading ten covering 3% to 4%. This material consisted of PBMCs from the stem cell graft donor, taken from the stem cell graft. The source is a human donor who donated a stem cell graft to a child with acute lymphoblastic leukemia. Both conserved end residues are trimmed from each CDR3. The order of the fields is V gene, CDR3 length, D gene, J gene, CDR3 protein. The D gene is left open where the match is weak.

v_call: TRBV12-3/TRBV12-4; cdr3_length: 11; d_call: .; j_call: TRBJ1-2; cdr3_aa: ASSLSPFYGYT
v_call: TRBV7-9; cdr3_length: 12; d_call: .; j_call: TRBJ2-4; cdr3_aa: ASSLAGDKNIQY
v_call: TRBV20-1; cdr3_length: 11; d_call: .; j_call: TRBJ2-7; cdr3_aa: SAGRGGSYEQY
v_call: TRBV3-1; cdr3_length: 16; d_call: TRBD2; j_call: TRBJ2-1; cdr3_aa: ASSPRKMSGRAYNEQF
v_call: TRBV4-3; cdr3_length: 21; d_call: TRBD2; j_call: TRBJ2-1; cdr3_aa: ASSQVVVRGSLWGLAGVHEQF
v_call: TRBV4-1; cdr3_length: 13; d_call: .; j_call: TRBJ2-1; cdr3_aa: ASSQGERSYNEQF
v_call: TRBV7-9; cdr3_length: 13; d_call: TRBD2; j_call: TRBJ2-7; cdr3_aa: ASSPQTGRDYEQY
v_call: TRBV7-3; cdr3_length: 11; d_call: .; j_call: TRBJ2-6; cdr3_aa: ASSFTGANGLT
v_call: TRBV5-1; cdr3_length: 14; d_call: .; j_call: TRBJ2-2; cdr3_aa: ASSDRDKTYTGELF
v_call: TRBV10-3; cdr3_length: 11; d_call: .; j_call: TRBJ2-1; cdr3_aa: AISESSYNEQF
v_call: TRBV5-6; cdr3_length: 13; d_call: .; j_call: TRBJ1-4; cdr3_aa: ASSSRGEINEKLF
v_call: TRBV6-5; cdr3_length: 12; d_call: .; j_call: TRBJ2-7; cdr3_aa: ASSYSLKGYEQY
v_call: TRBV7-8; cdr3_length: 13; d_call: .; j_call: TRBJ1-5; cdr3_aa: ASSLGYRPNQPQH
v_call: TRBV7-6; cdr3_length: 12; d_call: TRBD1; j_call: TRBJ1-6; cdr3_aa: ASSSRQGLSPLH
v_call: TRBV2; cdr3_length: 12; d_call: TRBD2; j_call: TRBJ2-3; cdr3_aa: ASGSGRTADTQY